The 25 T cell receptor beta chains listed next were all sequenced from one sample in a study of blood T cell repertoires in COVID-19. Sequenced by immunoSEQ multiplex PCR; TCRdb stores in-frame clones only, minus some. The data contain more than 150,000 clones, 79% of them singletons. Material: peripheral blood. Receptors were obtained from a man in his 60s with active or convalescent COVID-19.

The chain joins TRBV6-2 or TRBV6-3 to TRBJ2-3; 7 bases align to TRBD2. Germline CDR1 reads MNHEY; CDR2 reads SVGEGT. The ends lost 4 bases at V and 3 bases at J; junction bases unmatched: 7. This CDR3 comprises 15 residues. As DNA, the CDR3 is TGTGCCAGCAGTTCCACGACTAGCTATACAGATACGCAGTATTTT. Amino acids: CASSSTTSYTDTQYF.

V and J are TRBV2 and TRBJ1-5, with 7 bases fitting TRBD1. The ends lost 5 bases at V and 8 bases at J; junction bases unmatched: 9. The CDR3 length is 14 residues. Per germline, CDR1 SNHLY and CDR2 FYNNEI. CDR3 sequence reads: CASSFQGGLEPQHF. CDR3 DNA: TGTGCCAGCAGTTTCCAGGGGGGTTTGGAGCCCCAGCATTTT.

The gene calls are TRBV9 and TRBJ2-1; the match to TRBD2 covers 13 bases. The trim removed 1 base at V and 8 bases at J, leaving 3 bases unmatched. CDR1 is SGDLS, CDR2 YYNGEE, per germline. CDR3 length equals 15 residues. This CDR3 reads CASSVTSGRGDEQFF. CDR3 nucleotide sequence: TGTGCCAGCAGCGTAACTAGCGGGAGGGGTGATGAGCAGTTCTTC. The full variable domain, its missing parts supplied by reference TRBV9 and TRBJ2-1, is DSGVTQTPKHLITATGQRVTLRCSPRSGDLSVYWYQQSLDQGLQFLIQYYNGEERAKGNILERFSAQQFPDLHSELNLSSLELGDSALYFCASSVTSGRGDEQFFGPGTRLTVL.

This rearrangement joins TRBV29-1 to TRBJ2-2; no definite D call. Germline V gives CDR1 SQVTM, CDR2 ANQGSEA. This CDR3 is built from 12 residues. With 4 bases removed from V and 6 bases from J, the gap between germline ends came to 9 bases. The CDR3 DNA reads TGCAGCGTTGTAGCCCCCTCCGGGGAGCTGTTTTTT. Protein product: CSVVAPSGELFF.

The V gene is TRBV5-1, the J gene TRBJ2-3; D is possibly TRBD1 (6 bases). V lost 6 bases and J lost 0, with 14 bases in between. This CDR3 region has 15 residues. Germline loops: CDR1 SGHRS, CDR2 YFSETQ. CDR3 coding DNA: TGCGCCAGCACCCTAAGGGGGATAAGCACAGATACGCAGTATTTT. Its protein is CASTLRGISTDTQYF.

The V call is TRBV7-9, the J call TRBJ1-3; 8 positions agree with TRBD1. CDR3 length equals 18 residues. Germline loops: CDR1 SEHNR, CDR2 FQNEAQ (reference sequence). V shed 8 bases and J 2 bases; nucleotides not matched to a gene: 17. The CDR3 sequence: CASSRQGPLSLPGNTIYF. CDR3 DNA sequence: TGTGCCAGCTCGAGACAGGGGCCCCTCTCTCTCCCTGGAAACACCATATATTTT.

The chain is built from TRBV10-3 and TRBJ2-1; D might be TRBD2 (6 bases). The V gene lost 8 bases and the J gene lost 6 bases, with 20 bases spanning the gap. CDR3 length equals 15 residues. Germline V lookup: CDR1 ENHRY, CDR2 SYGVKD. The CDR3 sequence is CAISSLALGGNEQFF. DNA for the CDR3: TGTGCCATCTCCTCCCTAGCGCTCGGGGGCAATGAGCAGTTCTTC.

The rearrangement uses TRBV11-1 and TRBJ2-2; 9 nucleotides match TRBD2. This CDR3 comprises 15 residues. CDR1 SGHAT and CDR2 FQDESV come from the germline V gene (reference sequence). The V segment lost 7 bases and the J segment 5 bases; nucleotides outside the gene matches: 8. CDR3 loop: CASTLSGSRTGELFF. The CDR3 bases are TGTGCCAGCACCCTTAGCGGGAGTAGGACCGGGGAGCTGTTTTTT.

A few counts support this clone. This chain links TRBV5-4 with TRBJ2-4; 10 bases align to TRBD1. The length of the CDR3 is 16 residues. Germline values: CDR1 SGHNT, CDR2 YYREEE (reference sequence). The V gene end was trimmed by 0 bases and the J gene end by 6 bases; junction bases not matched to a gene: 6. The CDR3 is CASSLVGQGDRNIQYF. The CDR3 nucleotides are TGTGCCAGCAGCTTGGTTGGACAGGGGGACAGAAACATTCAGTACTTC.

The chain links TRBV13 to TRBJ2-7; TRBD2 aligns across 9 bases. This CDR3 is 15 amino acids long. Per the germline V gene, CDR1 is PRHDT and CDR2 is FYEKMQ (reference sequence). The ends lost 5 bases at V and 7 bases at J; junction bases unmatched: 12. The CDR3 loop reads CASSPRGAGGGEQYF. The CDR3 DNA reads TGTGCCAGCAGCCCTCGTGGGGCGGGAGGGGGTGAGCAGTACTTC. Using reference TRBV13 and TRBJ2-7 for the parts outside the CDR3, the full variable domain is AAGVIQSPRHLIKEKRETATLKCYPIPRHDTVYWYQQGPGQDPQFLISFYEKMQSDKGSIPDRFSAQQFSDYHSELNMSSLELGDSALYFCASSPRGAGGGEQYFGPGTRLTVT.

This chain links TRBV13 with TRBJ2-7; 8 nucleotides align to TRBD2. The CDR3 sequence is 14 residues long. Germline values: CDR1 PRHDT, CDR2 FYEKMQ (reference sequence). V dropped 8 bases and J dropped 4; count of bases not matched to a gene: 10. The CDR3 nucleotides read TGTGCCAGCCATTTAAGCGGGAGAGGGTACGAGCAGTACTTC. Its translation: CASHLSGRGYEQYF.

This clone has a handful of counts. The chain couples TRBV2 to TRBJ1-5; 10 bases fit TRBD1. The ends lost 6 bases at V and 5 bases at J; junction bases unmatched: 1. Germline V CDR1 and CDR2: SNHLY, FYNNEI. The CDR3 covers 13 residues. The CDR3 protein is CASRGTGDQPQHF. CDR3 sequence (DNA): TGTGCCAGCAGAGGGACAGGGGATCAGCCCCAGCATTTT.

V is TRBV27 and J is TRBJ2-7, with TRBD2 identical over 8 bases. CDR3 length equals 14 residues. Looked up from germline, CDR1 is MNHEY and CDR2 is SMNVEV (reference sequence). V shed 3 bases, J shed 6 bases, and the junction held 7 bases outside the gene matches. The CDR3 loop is CASSFAGRALEQYF. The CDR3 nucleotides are TGTGCCAGCAGTTTTGCCGGGAGGGCCCTCGAGCAGTACTTC.

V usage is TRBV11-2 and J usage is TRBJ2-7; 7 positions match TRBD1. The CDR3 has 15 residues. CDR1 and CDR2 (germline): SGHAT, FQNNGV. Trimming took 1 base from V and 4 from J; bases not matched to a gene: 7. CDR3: CASSLGRTGVYEQYF. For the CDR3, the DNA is TGTGCCAGCAGCTTAGGTCGGACAGGCGTATACGAGCAGTACTTC.

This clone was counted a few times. For the CDR3, the DNA is TGCGCCAGCAGCTTGTATCTATTCGGGGTCCCTAACGAGCAGTACTTC. Translation: CASSLYLFGVPNEQYF. The chain couples TRBV5-1 to TRBJ2-7, with D possibly being TRBD2 (5 bases). Trimming cost V 1 base and J 5 bases, with 19 bases left between them. CDR1 and CDR2 (germline): SGHRS, YFSETQ. The CDR3 runs 16 residues.

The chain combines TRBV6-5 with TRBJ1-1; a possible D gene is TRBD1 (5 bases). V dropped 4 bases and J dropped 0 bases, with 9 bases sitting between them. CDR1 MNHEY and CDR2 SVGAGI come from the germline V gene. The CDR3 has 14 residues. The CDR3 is CASSSDSLNTEAFF. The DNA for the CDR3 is TGTGCCAGCAGTTCCGACAGTTTGAACACTGAAGCTTTCTTT.

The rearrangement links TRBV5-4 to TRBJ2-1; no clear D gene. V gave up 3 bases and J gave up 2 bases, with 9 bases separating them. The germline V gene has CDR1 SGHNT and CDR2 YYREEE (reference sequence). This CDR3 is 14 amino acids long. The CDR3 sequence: CASSYNLAYNEQFF. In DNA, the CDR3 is TGTGCCAGCAGCTACAACCTGGCCTACAATGAGCAGTTCTTC.

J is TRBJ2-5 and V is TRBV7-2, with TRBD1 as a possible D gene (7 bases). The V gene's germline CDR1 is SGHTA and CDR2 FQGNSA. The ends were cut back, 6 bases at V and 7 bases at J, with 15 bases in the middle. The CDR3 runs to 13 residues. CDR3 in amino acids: CASSTTQGGTQYF. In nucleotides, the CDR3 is TGTGCCAGCAGTACTACGCAGGGGGGGACCCAGTACTTC. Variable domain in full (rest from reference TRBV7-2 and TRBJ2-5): GAGVSQSPSNKVTEKGKDVELRCDPISGHTALYWYRQSLGQGLEFLIYFQGNSAPDKSGLPSDRFSAERTGGSVSTLTIQRTQQEDSAVYLCASSTTQGGTQYFGPGTRLLVL.

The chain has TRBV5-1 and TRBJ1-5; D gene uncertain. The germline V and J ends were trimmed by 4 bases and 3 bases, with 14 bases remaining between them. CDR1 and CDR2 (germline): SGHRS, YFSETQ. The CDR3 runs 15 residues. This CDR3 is CASSLKGLDNQPQHF. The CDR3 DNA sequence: TGCGCCAGCAGCCTCAAAGGACTCGACAATCAGCCCCAGCATTTT. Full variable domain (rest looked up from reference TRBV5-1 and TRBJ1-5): KAGVTQTPRYLIKTRGQQVTLSCSPISGHRSVSWYQQTPGQGLQFLFEYFSETQRNKGNFPGRFSGRQFSNSRSEMNVSTLELGDSALYLCASSLKGLDNQPQHFGDGTRLSIL.

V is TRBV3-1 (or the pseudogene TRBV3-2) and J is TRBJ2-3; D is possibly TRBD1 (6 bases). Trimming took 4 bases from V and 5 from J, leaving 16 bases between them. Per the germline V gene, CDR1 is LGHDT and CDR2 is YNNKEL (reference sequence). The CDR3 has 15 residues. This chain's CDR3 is CASSLYGQGRDTQYF. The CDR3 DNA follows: TGTGCCAGCAGCCTCTATGGCCAGGGGAGAGATACGCAGTATTTT.

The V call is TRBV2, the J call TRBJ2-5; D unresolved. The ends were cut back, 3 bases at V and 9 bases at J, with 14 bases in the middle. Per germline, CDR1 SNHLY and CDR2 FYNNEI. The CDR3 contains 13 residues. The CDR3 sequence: CASSDAPRLPQYF. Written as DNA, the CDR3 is TGTGCCAGCAGTGACGCCCCCCGACTGCCCCAGTACTTC.

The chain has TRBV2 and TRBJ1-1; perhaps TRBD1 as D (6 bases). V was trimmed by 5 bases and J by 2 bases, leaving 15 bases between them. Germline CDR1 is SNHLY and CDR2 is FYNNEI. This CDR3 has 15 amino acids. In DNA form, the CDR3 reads TGTGCCAGCAGTCAGGGAGACAGGAGAAACACTGAAGCTTTCTTT. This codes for CASSQGDRRNTEAFF.

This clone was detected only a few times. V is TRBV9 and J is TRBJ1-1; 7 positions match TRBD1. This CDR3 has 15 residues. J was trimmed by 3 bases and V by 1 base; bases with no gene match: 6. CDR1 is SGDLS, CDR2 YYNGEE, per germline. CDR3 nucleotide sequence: TGTGCCAGCAGCGTAATAGGGGGCAAGGACACTGAAGCTTTCTTT. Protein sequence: CASSVIGGKDTEAFF.

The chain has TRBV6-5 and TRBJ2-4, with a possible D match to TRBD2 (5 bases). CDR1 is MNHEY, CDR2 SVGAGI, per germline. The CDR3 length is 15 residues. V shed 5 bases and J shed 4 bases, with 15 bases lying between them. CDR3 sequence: CASSPLAGRKNIQYF. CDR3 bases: TGTGCCAGCAGTCCGCTAGCAGGCCGAAAAAACATTCAGTACTTC.

CDR3 DNA: TGCGCCAGCAGGACTCCGTCGGACACTAGCCTCTACGAGCAGTACTTC. Its protein is CASRTPSDTSLYEQYF. The chain combines TRBV23-1 with TRBJ2-7; TRBD2 is a possible D gene (6 bases). TRBV23-1 is reported as an ORF; its role is uncertain. The CDR3 totals 16 residues. The V end lost 6 bases, the J end lost 3 bases, and 21 bases lay between the germline ends.